Listed here are 10 T cell receptor beta chains from one sample, sequenced in a study of blood T cell repertoires in COVID-19 (TCRdb year 2020). The library was obtained by the immunoSEQ multiplex PCR assay. TCRdb took over this immuneACCESS table, retaining in-frame rearrangements with V and J assigned. Such tables are incomplete; in checked studies, under half of the missing clones stem from an unresolved V gene, and the remainder is unexplained. For this sample the table gives 80,000 to 100,000 clones, of which about four fifths were detected only once. The ten most abundant clones make up around 22% of the sample. Sequenced input: peripheral blood. All receptors derive from a man aged 70 or older with acute or convalescent COVID-19.

This clone was found many times. The chain employs TRBV15 and TRBJ2-3, with D maybe TRBD1 (6 bases). The germline V and J ends were trimmed by 2 bases and 6 bases, with 9 bases remaining between them. The CDR3 totals 13 residues. Per the germline V gene, CDR1 is LNHNV and CDR2 is YYDKDF (reference sequence). The CDR3, as DNA: TGTGCCACCAGCAGACGTCAGGGGGATACGCAGTATTTT. It is translated as CATSRRQGDTQYF.

The rearrangement links TRBV3-1 (or the pseudogene TRBV3-2) to TRBJ1-5, with D tentatively TRBD1 (6 bases). The CDR3 has 13 residues. Germline V gene lookup returns CDR1 LGHDT and CDR2 YNNKEL (reference sequence). V lost 4 bases to trimming and J lost 9 bases, with 13 bases between them. CDR3 DNA: TGTGCCAGCAGCCGCTCACAGGGTGGGCCCCAGCATTTT. It yields the protein CASSRSQGGPQHF.

V usage is TRBV2 and J usage is TRBJ2-1; D gene unclear. The CDR3 has 14 amino acids. The ends were cut back, 1 base at V and 1 base at J, with 5 bases in the middle. Germline V CDR1 and CDR2: SNHLY, FYNNEI. The DNA for the CDR3 is TGTGCCAGCAGTGAAGATCAGTCCTACAATGAGCAGTTCTTC. It yields the protein CASSEDQSYNEQFF.

This clone was detected a few times. The rearrangement joins TRBV6-2 or TRBV6-3 to TRBJ1-6, with D maybe TRBD1 (6 bases). The CDR3 loop spans 12 amino acids. Trimming took off 5 bases at V and 10 bases at J, with 9 bases between the two ends. Germline assignment: CDR1 MNHEY and CDR2 SVGEGT. The CDR3 sequence is CASSTGFSPLHF. The CDR3 DNA reads TGTGCCAGCAGTACAGGGTTCTCACCCCTCCACTTT.

The chain is built from TRBV7-8 and TRBJ2-7; 7 positions agree with TRBD1. The V segment lost 5 bases and the J segment 2 bases; nucleotides outside the gene matches: 3. This CDR3 contains 13 residues. Germline V CDR1 and CDR2: SGHVS, FQNEAQ. CDR3 protein: CASSRQGAYEQYF. In DNA form, the CDR3 reads TGTGCCAGCAGCAGACAGGGCGCCTACGAGCAGTACTTC.

The rearrangement links TRBV27 to TRBJ2-7; D not resolved. From germline, CDR1 is MNHEY and CDR2 SMNVEV (reference sequence). V was trimmed by 2 bases and J by 3 bases, leaving 8 bases between them. This CDR3 contains 13 residues. In DNA form, the CDR3 reads TGTGCCAGCAGTTTAGCGAGGCGCTACGAGCAGTACTTC. Its protein product is CASSLARRYEQYF.

V usage is TRBV27 and J usage is TRBJ1-5, with TRBD1 matching over 8 bases. CDR3 length equals 15 residues. Trimming cost V 5 bases and J 5 bases; bases outside gene matches: 8. Germline loops: CDR1 MNHEY, CDR2 SMNVEV (reference sequence). CDR3 coding DNA: TGTGCCAGCAGTCCGTGGACAGGGAGGGATCAGCCCCAGCATTTT. This encodes CASSPWTGRDQPQHF.

This clone was counted a single time. This chain connects TRBV6-5 to TRBJ2-2; perhaps TRBD1 as D (5 bases). The CDR3 is made up of 14 amino acids. Germline CDR1 is MNHEY and CDR2 is SVGAGI. With 5 bases removed from V and 1 base from J, the gap between germline ends came to 8 bases. CDR3 sequence: CASSPQGNTGELFF. In nucleotides, the CDR3 is TGTGCCAGCAGTCCCCAGGGGAACACCGGGGAGCTGTTTTTT.

The chain couples TRBV29-1 to TRBJ2-3; 7 nucleotides match TRBD2. The CDR3 has 13 residues. V was clipped by 4 bases and J by 4 bases; unmatched bases: 5. Germline CDR1 is SQVTM and CDR2 is ANQGSEA. The CDR3 region has the DNA TGCAGCGTTGCGCGCGGGAGCTCAGATACGCAGTATTTT. Protein: CSVARGSSDTQYF.

This clone was picked up many times. This chain connects TRBV5-6 to TRBJ2-7, with 7 bases lining up with TRBD2. V lost 4 bases to trimming and J lost 0 bases; unmatched junction nucleotides: 7. This CDR3 contains 15 residues. Germline V gives CDR1 SGHDT, CDR2 YYEEEE. The CDR3 DNA follows: TGTGCCAGCAGCCCGGGGAGGGCCAGCTCCTACGAGCAGTACTTC. Its protein product is CASSPGRASSYEQYF.